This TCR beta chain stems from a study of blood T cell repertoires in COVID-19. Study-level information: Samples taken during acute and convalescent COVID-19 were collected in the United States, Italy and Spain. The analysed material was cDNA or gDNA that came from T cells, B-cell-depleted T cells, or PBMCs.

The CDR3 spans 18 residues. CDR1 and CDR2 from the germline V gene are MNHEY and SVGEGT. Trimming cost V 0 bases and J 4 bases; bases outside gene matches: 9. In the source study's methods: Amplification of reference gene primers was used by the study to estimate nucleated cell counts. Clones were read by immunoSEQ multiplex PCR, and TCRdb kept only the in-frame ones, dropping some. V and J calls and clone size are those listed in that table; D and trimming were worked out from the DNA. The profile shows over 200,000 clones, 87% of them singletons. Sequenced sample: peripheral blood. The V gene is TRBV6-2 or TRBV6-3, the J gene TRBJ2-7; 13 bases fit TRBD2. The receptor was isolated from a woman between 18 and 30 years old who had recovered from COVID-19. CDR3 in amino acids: CASSYSIPQLAGGYEQYF. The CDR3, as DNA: TGTGCCAGCAGTTACTCGATTCCCCAACTAGCGGGAGGGTACGAGCAGTACTTC.